The next 28 T cell receptor beta chains were all read from a single sample in a study of T cells after yellow fever vaccination. TCRdb itself ran the 5' RACE reads through MiXCR, one entry per CDR3 protein. The data show 110,000 to 150,000 distinct CDR3 sequences, approximately 6.6% seen once. The material was CD4+ T cells sorted from PBMCs, obtained 10 days after the yellow fever booster vaccination. The receptors here all came from a man aged 25-45 years who received the YFV17D yellow fever vaccine.

This clonotype was recorded at least ten times. V usage is TRBV12-3 or TRBV12-4 and J usage is TRBJ1-1; no clear D. V shed 3 bases and J shed 1 base, with 12 bases lying between them. The CDR3 sequence is 15 residues long. The CDR3 spells CASSLLSQSNTEAFF. DNA for the CDR3: TGTGCCAGCAGTTTGTTGAGTCAATCGAACACTGAAGCTTTCTTT.

This clonotype was observed a handful of times. The chain employs TRBV5-8 and TRBJ2-1; possible D gene TRBD2, 5 bases. Germline V gene lookup returns CDR1 SGHTS and CDR2 YDEGEE. This CDR3 is 17 amino acids long. V was cut by 4 bases and J by 1 base, with 18 bases left in between. CDR3 residues: CASSPRLLGVSYNEQFF. The CDR3, as DNA: TGTGCCAGCAGCCCCCGCCTTTTGGGAGTATCCTACAATGAGCAGTTCTTC. The full variable domain, in which reference TRBV5-8 and TRBJ2-1 provide the parts outside the CDR3, is EAGVTQSPTHLIKTRGQQATLRCSPISGHTSVYWYQQALGLGLQFLLWYDEGEERNRGNFPPRFSGRQFPNYSSELNVNALELEDSALYLCASSPRLLGVSYNEQFFGPGTRLTVL.

This clonotype was seen many times. The gene calls are TRBV24-1 and TRBJ1-2, with unresolved D. Germline CDR1 reads KGHDR; CDR2 reads SFDVKD. This CDR3 is 13 amino acids long. With 5 bases removed from V and 8 bases from J, the gap between germline ends came to 14 bases. Here the CDR3 DNA reads TGTGCCACCAGTGGGCCGGCCAAGTACGGCTACACCTTC. It is translated as CATSGPAKYGYTF.

V gene TRBV19 combines with J gene TRBJ2-4; TRBD1 is a possible D gene (6 bases). The ends were cut back, 3 bases at V and 8 bases at J, with 17 bases in the middle. The CDR3 runs 15 residues. CDR1 is LNHDA and CDR2 is SQIVND in the germline V gene (reference sequence). The CDR3 nucleotides are TGTGCCAGTAGTATTATAACAGGGAGTAGGGACATTCAGTACTTC. Translated: CASSIITGSRDIQYF.

This clonotype was observed many times. The chain carries TRBV7-2 and TRBJ2-7, with TRBD2 matching over 11 bases. The CDR3 spans 17 residues. V shed 2 bases, J shed 7 bases, and the junction held 13 bases outside the gene matches. Germline CDR1 reads SGHTA; CDR2 reads FQGNSA. CDR3 loop: CASSLMLAGGLLREQYF. The CDR3 DNA reads as TGTGCCAGCAGCTTAATGCTAGCGGGAGGTCTACTGCGGGAGCAGTACTTC.

This clonotype was recorded at least ten times. The chain uses TRBV28 and TRBJ1-1; no firm D call. V gave up 6 bases and J gave up 5 bases, with 7 bases separating them. This CDR3 has 11 residues. Per germline, CDR1 MDHEN and CDR2 SYDVKM. CDR3 sequence (DNA): TGTGCCAGCAGCCTTCGTACTGAAGCTTTCTTT. Its protein product is CASSLRTEAFF.

There are many counts of this clonotype. The chain uses TRBV19 and TRBJ2-7, with 9 bases that match TRBD1. Germline V gives CDR1 LNHDA, CDR2 SQIVND (reference sequence). V gave up 4 bases and J gave up 0 bases; unmatched junction bases: 1. The CDR3 loop spans 14 amino acids. CDR3 residues: CASSRTGASYEQYF. The CDR3 DNA is TGTGCCAGTAGTAGGACAGGGGCCTCCTACGAGCAGTACTTC.

At least ten counts were recorded for this clonotype. The rearrangement uses TRBV11-2 and TRBJ2-1, with a weak D call TRBD1 (5 bases). Trimming cost V 0 bases and J 4 bases, with 10 bases left between them. The CDR3 sequence is 15 residues long. Germline CDR1 is SGHAT and CDR2 is FQNNGV. CDR3 residues: CASSLESRAYNEQFF. The CDR3 nucleotides read TGTGCCAGCAGCTTAGAAAGCAGGGCGTACAATGAGCAGTTCTTC.

The genes are TRBV6-5 and TRBJ2-2; D is uncertain. The ends were cut back, 3 bases at V and 0 bases at J, with 5 bases in the middle. The CDR3 spans 14 residues. Germline-derived CDR1 and CDR2 are MNHEY and SVGAGI. DNA of the CDR3: TGTGCCAGCAGTTATTTAACGAACACCGGGGAGCTGTTTTTT. It translates to CASSYLTNTGELFF.

This clonotype was counted many times. V usage is TRBV14 and J usage is TRBJ2-3, with no clear D. There are 14 residues in the CDR3. Per germline, CDR1 SGHDN and CDR2 FVKESK. Trimming took off 2 bases at V and 2 bases at J, with 8 bases between the two ends. The CDR3 loop is CASSQPLVTDTQYF. The CDR3 DNA follows: TGTGCCAGCAGCCAACCCCTCGTCACAGATACGCAGTATTTT.

The table lists this clonotype with many counts. The V and J genes are TRBV29-1 and TRBJ2-5; 8 bases fit TRBD2. After removal of 8 bases from V and 5 bases from J, the junction contained 7 bases not matched to a gene. CDR3 size: 12 residues. Germline V gives CDR1 SQVTM, CDR2 ANQGSEA. CDR3: CSSDGGGETQYF. The CDR3 DNA follows: TGCAGCTCCGACGGGGGGGGTGAGACCCAGTACTTC.

The V and J genes are TRBV6-2 or TRBV6-3 and TRBJ1-1; D remains ambiguous. Trimming took 6 bases from V and 6 from J, leaving 14 bases between them. CDR3 length: 13 residues. Looked up from germline, CDR1 is MNHEY and CDR2 is SVGEGT. This CDR3 is CASSHRERPEAFF. The CDR3 DNA follows: TGTGCCAGCAGCCACCGAGAGCGCCCTGAAGCTTTCTTT.

This clonotype was counted only a few times. The CDR3 loop is CASSQGSSTDTQYF. The DNA of the CDR3 is TGCGCCAGCAGCCAAGGATCTAGCACAGATACGCAGTATTTT. V gene TRBV5-1 combines with J gene TRBJ2-3; unclear D gene. V was clipped by 4 bases and J by 0 bases, with 9 bases between them. The CDR3 spans 14 residues. Germline assignment: CDR1 SGHRS and CDR2 YFSETQ.

This clonotype was counted many times. The V call is TRBV28, the J call TRBJ2-7; 9 positions agree with TRBD1. CDR3 length: 18 amino acids. Per the germline V gene, CDR1 is MDHEN and CDR2 is SYDVKM. The ends lost 3 bases at V and 0 bases at J; junction bases unmatched: 12. The CDR3 bases are TGTGCCAGCAGTTTCCCACCCGGGACAGGGAAACTCTCCTACGAGCAGTACTTC. This encodes CASSFPPGTGKLSYEQYF.

This clonotype has ten or more counts. The genes are TRBV5-1 and TRBJ1-1, with D possibly TRBD1 on 6 matching bases. The V and J ends lost 0 bases and 0 bases respectively, with 12 bases between them. Germline values: CDR1 SGHRS, CDR2 YFSETQ. This CDR3 has 16 residues. CDR3 DNA: TGCGCCAGCAGCTTGGTCGGGACACATCTGAACACTGAAGCTTTCTTT. Encoded protein: CASSLVGTHLNTEAFF.

This clonotype was observed many times. The rearrangement links TRBV28 to TRBJ2-7; 12 bases line up with TRBD1. Trimming removed 6 bases from V and 4 bases from J; junction bases left unmatched: 7. CDR1 MDHEN and CDR2 SYDVKM come from the germline V gene. This CDR3 contains 15 residues. In nucleotides, the CDR3 is TGTGCCAGCAGCTCCCCGGGACAGGGGGCTTACGAGCAGTACTTC. Protein sequence: CASSSPGQGAYEQYF.

The rearrangement links TRBV7-2 to TRBJ2-2; tentative D call: TRBD1 (5 bases). The V gene's germline CDR1 is SGHTA and CDR2 FQGNSA. This CDR3 has 15 amino acids. Trimming removed 3 bases at V and 2 bases at J, with 10 bases between. The CDR3 region has the DNA TGTGCCAGCAGCTTTGGGGCGACCAACACCGGGGAGCTGTTTTTT. It yields the protein CASSFGATNTGELFF.

This clonotype was found a few times. The chain combines TRBV7-2 with TRBJ2-7; D is unresolved. Deletions cut 4 bases from V and 6 bases from J, with 10 bases between. The germline CDR1 and CDR2 sequences are SGHTA and FQGNSA. The CDR3 is 12 amino acids. CDR3 sequence: CASSSLGFEQYF. The CDR3 DNA reads TGTGCCAGCAGCTCCCTAGGGTTCGAGCAGTACTTC.

In its sample, this clonotype was seen many times. The chain uses TRBV5-1 and TRBJ2-3; no clear D gene. V was trimmed by 1 base and J by 3 bases, leaving 9 bases between them. Per germline, CDR1 SGHRS and CDR2 YFSETQ. This CDR3 comprises 14 residues. CDR3 DNA: TGCGCCAGCAGCTTGATCTTCCCTACAGATACGCAGTATTTT. Translating it yields CASSLIFPTDTQYF.

The V call is TRBV5-1, the J call TRBJ2-1; D remains unclear. The germline V gene encodes CDR1 SGHRS and CDR2 YFSETQ. The V end lost 2 bases, the J end lost 4 bases, and 10 bases lay between the germline ends. This CDR3 has 14 residues. The CDR3 DNA is TGCGCCAGCAGCTTCGACTCAACATACAATGAGCAGTTCTTC. Residues: CASSFDSTYNEQFF. Supplemented by reference TRBV5-1 and TRBJ2-1, the full variable domain reads KAGVTQTPRYLIKTRGQQVTLSCSPISGHRSVSWYQQTPGQGLQFLFEYFSETQRNKGNFPGRFSGRQFSNSRSEMNVSTLELGDSALYLCASSFDSTYNEQFFGPGTRLTVL.

This clonotype was detected ten times or more. A junction end diverges from the germline sequence, so it may reflect a read error. The rearrangement joins TRBV5-8 to TRBJ2-5, with D perhaps TRBD1 or TRBD2 (5 bases each). Germline loops: CDR1 SGHTS, CDR2 YDEGEE. The CDR3 is made up of 11 amino acids. The CDR3 region is CASSPGLEGRF. The CDR3 region has the DNA TGTGCCAGCAGCCCCGGCCTAGAGGGACGCTTC.

This clonotype was seen at least ten times. The rearrangement joins TRBV10-3 to TRBJ2-3; D remains ambiguous. In germline, CDR1 is ENHRY, CDR2 SYGVKD. V was pared by 0 bases and J by 0 bases, with 4 bases between. The CDR3 covers 14 residues. The CDR3 region is CAISESWSTDTQYF. CDR3 bases: TGTGCCATCAGTGAGTCTTGGAGCACAGATACGCAGTATTTT.

This clonotype was seen many times. This chain connects TRBV20-1 to TRBJ2-1; 7 bases map to TRBD2. The CDR3 runs 16 residues. CDR1 is DFQATT, CDR2 SNEGSKA, per germline (reference sequence). V dropped 0 bases and J dropped 3; count of bases not matched to a gene: 8. The DNA of the CDR3 is TGCAGTGCTAGAGACCAAACTAGCGCTAACTACAATGAGCAGTTCTTC. Translation: CSARDQTSANYNEQFF.

This clonotype was recorded many times. The chain recombines TRBV5-1 with TRBJ2-5; D gene uncertain. Germline V gives CDR1 SGHRS, CDR2 YFSETQ. V shed 4 bases and J shed 0 bases, with 7 bases lying between them. The CDR3 loop spans 13 amino acids. CDR3 nucleotide sequence: TGCGCCAGCAGCACCAGGTACCAAGAGACCCAGTACTTC. It codes for CASSTRYQETQYF.

This clonotype was observed many times. This rearrangement joins TRBV6-1 to TRBJ2-1; D is uncertain. There are 13 residues in the CDR3. CDR1 MNHNS and CDR2 SASEGT come from the germline V gene. Trimming took off 4 bases at V and 4 bases at J, with 8 bases between the two ends. CDR3 amino acids: CASSASGYNEQFF. The CDR3 DNA sequence: TGTGCCAGCAGTGCCTCGGGTTACAATGAGCAGTTCTTC.

This clonotype was recorded many times. The gene calls are TRBV12-3 or TRBV12-4 and TRBJ1-2; 8 nucleotides line up with TRBD1. The CDR3 covers 16 residues. V lost 5 bases, J lost 10 bases, and 18 bases stayed unmatched. CDR3 sequence reads: CASSPQGETSISPYTF. The CDR3 DNA sequence: TGTGCCAGCAGTCCACAGGGGGAGACCTCAATTTCACCCTACACCTTC.

Many counts were recorded for this clonotype. This chain uses TRBV7-2 with TRBJ2-2; TRBD2 aligns across 9 bases. The CDR3 length is 16 residues. The germline gives CDR1 SGHTA, CDR2 FQGNSA. V trimming: 5 bases; J trimming: 6 bases; junction bases outside the gene matches: 10. The CDR3 DNA follows: TGTGCCAGCAGCCGCCGACGGACTAGCGCCCCCGGGGAGCTGTTTTTT. Protein: CASSRRRTSAPGELFF.

The chain employs TRBV5-1 and TRBJ1-6, with no clear D. The CDR3 is 13 residues long. CDR1 SGHRS and CDR2 YFSETQ come from the germline V gene. V gave up 4 bases and J gave up 6 bases, with 8 bases separating them. This chain's CDR3 is CASSLSTNSPLHF. CDR3 sequence (DNA): TGCGCCAGCAGCCTATCAACTAATTCACCCCTCCACTTT.